This TCR beta chain was recovered during a study of OX40 agonist ivuxolimab in advanced cancers. Sequenced by immunoSEQ multiplex PCR; TCRdb stores in-frame clones only, minus some. The profile shows approximately 84,000 clones, around 86% of them singletons. Regarding the study as a whole: Both blood CD4+ and CD8+ T cells showed clonal growth by week 6 at 0.1 to 3.0 mg/kg. Normalized expansion of T-cell clones was also low for some nonresponders. Partial responders at 0.1-3.0 mg/kg had among the lowest clonal expansion.

Turning to this clone: Its antigen is as yet unknown.

This CDR3 has 14 amino acids. Trimming removed 2 bases from V and 4 bases from J, with 8 bases in between. Germline lookup yields CDR1 LNHDA and CDR2 SQIVND (reference sequence). Sequenced here: CD4+ or CD8+ T cells sorted from blood, sampled in a trial of the OX40 agonist ivuxolimab. The chain employs TRBV19 and TRBJ1-4; TRBD1 is a possible D gene (6 bases). This clonotype was sampled from an adult with an advanced solid tumor such as melanoma, head and neck, liver or kidney cancer. The CDR3 coding sequence is TGTGCCAGTAGTATACAGGGGAATAATGAAAAACTGTTTTTT. This codes for CASSIQGNNEKLFF.